The subject of this entry is one T cell receptor (beta chain). These data come from a study of blood T cell repertoires in COVID-19. This CDR3 has 12 amino acids. With 3 bases clipped from V and 10 bases from J, the junction kept 3 bases outside the gene matches. Sequenced by immunoSEQ multiplex PCR; TCRdb stores in-frame clones only, minus some. The table includes 150,000 to 200,000 clones, approximately 82% detected once. Sequenced input: PBMCs or T cells enriched from blood (not recorded which). V and J are TRBV12-3 or TRBV12-4 and TRBJ1-1; 9 bases map to TRBD1. The receptor comes from a woman aged 55-69 years with acute COVID-19. This chain's CDR3 is CASSFGDRVAFF. CDR3 bases: TGTGCCAGCAGTTTTGGGGACAGGGTAGCTTTCTTT.